Below are 6 T cell receptor beta chains sequenced from a single sample in a study of shared clonotypes between healthy human individuals. Selected positively for CCR7 and CD45RO-negative, naive CD8 cells excluded terminally differentiated effector memory CD45RA+ cells. Some clones are missing from TCRdb's copy, which holds only in-frame ones; the method was immunoSEQ multiplex PCR. The sample consists of around 2,000,000 clones, under 95% of them appearing once. The specimen was naive CD8+ T cells from PBMCs. Source of these receptors: a man younger than 30 in good health. Some clones in this sample may be carry-over from other donors' samples.

J is TRBJ1-1 and V is TRBV14; 8 positions match TRBD1. The germline gives CDR1 SGHDN, CDR2 FVKESK. J gave up 1 base and V 1 base, and 8 bases lay outside the gene matches. This CDR3 region has 17 residues. The CDR3 bases are TGTGCCAGCAGCCAAGCGGTGGGCAGGGGGCAGAACACTGAAGCTTTCTTT. It yields the protein CASSQAVGRGQNTEAFF.

The chain carries TRBV27 and TRBJ2-1; 9 bases align to TRBD2. After removal of 5 bases from V and 5 bases from J, the junction contained 13 bases not matched to a gene. Per germline, CDR1 MNHEY and CDR2 SMNVEV (reference sequence). The CDR3 has 17 residues. The CDR3 here is CASSPPRLAGIHNEQFF. The CDR3 DNA reads TGTGCCAGCAGTCCCCCCCGGCTAGCGGGAATCCACAATGAGCAGTTCTTC.

This chain links TRBV28 with TRBJ2-6; either TRBD1 or TRBD2 may fit D (5 bases each). Germline loops: CDR1 MDHEN, CDR2 SYDVKM. The CDR3 totals 18 residues. Trimming stripped 6 bases from V and 0 bases from J, with 18 bases between. CDR3 in amino acids: CASRLDRDGFSGANVLTF. The CDR3 nucleotides read TGTGCCAGCAGATTAGATAGGGACGGATTCTCTGGGGCCAACGTCCTGACTTTC.

There are a few counts of this clone. The rearrangement uses TRBV30 and TRBJ1-5; 10 bases align to TRBD1. This CDR3 has 15 amino acids. Germline CDR1 GTSNPN, CDR2 SVGIG (reference sequence). The V and J ends lost 2 bases and 4 bases, in that order; junction bases with no gene match: 5. CDR3 sequence: CAWSQSGQGNQPQHF. For the CDR3, the DNA is TGTGCCTGGAGTCAGTCGGGACAGGGGAATCAGCCCCAGCATTTT. The full variable domain, completed using reference TRBV30 and TRBJ1-5, is SQTIHQWPATLVQPVGSPLSLECTVEGTSNPNLYWYRQAAGRGLQLLFYSVGIGQISSEVPQNLSASRPQDRQFILSSKKLLLSDSGFYLCAWSQSGQGNQPQHFGDGTRLSIL.

This rearrangement joins TRBV19 to TRBJ1-5; D not resolved. The CDR3 covers 17 residues. Germline V lookup: CDR1 LNHDA, CDR2 SQIVND (reference sequence). Trimming pared 0 bases from V and 9 bases from J, leaving 21 bases between. The CDR3 protein is CASSIEIRQAPNRPQHF. CDR3 bases: TGTGCCAGTAGTATAGAAATCCGGCAGGCGCCCAACCGGCCCCAGCATTTT.

The chain recombines TRBV27 with TRBJ1-1; the D gene is possibly TRBD1 (6 bases). The CDR3 contains 14 residues. V gave up 10 bases and J gave up 5 bases, with 20 bases separating them. Germline lookup yields CDR1 MNHEY and CDR2 SMNVEV (reference sequence). The CDR3 loop reads CATLVGGGMTEAFF. The CDR3, as DNA: TGTGCCACATTAGTCGGAGGGGGTATGACTGAAGCTTTCTTT.